This TCR beta chain came from a study of vaccination and CD4 T cells after COVID-19. Study-level information: By nasal swab PCR, the convalescent patients were SARS-CoV-2 positive, with ten or so mild cases and one severe. Samples were taken after vaccination, a median of around 76 days after dose two, with a range of 14 to 241. In culture, cells were exposed to overlapping spike peptides from SARS-CoV-2, HCoV-NL63, HCoV-OC43 and HCoV-229E.

Described treatment: roughly 10-day PBMC culture with coronavirus spike peptide pools or control peptides (ViraFEST assay). The V end lost 1 base, the J end lost 4 bases, and 16 bases lay between the germline ends. This CDR3 contains 16 residues. Germline CDR1 SGHNT, CDR2 YENEEA. This clonotype was found a few times. Its antigen is not known. Scientists ran DNA taken from cultured CD4+ T cells through the Oncomine TCR Beta short-read assay for sequencing. Genomic DNA was isolated from cultured CD4+ T cells. TCRdb re-analysed the PCR reads in MiXCR, keeping a single row per CDR3 protein. The table shows about 15,000 distinct CDR3 sequences, with around half occurring only once.

The receptor's source is a human donor with COVID-19. This specimen consisted of cultured CD4+ T cells from blood, obtained after SARS-CoV-2 vaccination. V is TRBV11-3 and J is TRBJ1-2; perhaps TRBD1 as D (5 bases). CDR3 protein: CASSLGNPGRSYGYTF. The CDR3 nucleotides are TGTGCCAGCAGCTTAGGCAATCCGGGGCGCAGCTATGGCTACACCTTC.